The table lists the clone carrying this TCR beta chain with a few counts. Its antigen remains unidentified. The data stem from a study of identical twins. The study's findings and limits: A cross-sectional statistical analysis, not follow-up of the same donors, supported the conclusions. In cord blood, abundant beta clonotypes had fewer insertions; memory showed no trend. Diverse VJ usage suggested most zero-insertion clonotypes were not invariant T cells.

Germline V gene sequence: CDR1 MNHEY, CDR2 SMNVEV (reference sequence). Trimming took off 5 bases at V and 4 bases at J, with 17 bases between the two ends. This CDR3 is built from 15 residues. TCRdb reprocessed the 5' RACE reads via MiXCR and lists one record per CDR3 protein. The sample has 250,000 to 350,000 distinct CDR3 sequences, 7.5% to 9.5% seen once. The sample was also linked to a second study, of yellow fever vaccine responses in identical twins. As reported in that work: The authors reported partly convergent, partly personalized vaccine responses in identical twins.

The clonotype was recovered from a young woman in good health. Sequenced input: CD8+ T cells sorted from blood. The V gene is TRBV27, the J gene TRBJ1-2; no clear D. CDR3 loop: CASSPRTPPAYGYTF. CDR3 sequence (DNA): TGTGCCAGCAGTCCGCGGACGCCGCCGGCCTATGGCTACACCTTC.